The sample holds many counts of the clone carrying this T cell receptor beta chain. PCR used 60 Vbeta primers and 13 Jbeta primers. The table came from immunoSEQ multiplex PCR; TCRdb's copy has only in-frame clones and leaves some out. The data contain approximately 140,000 clones, more than 60% of them seen just once; the ten biggest clones take up around 1.6%. The data were obtained in a study of cytomegalovirus exposure and HLA in healthy donors. The CDR3 is 13 residues long. V lost 8 bases and J lost 3, with 14 bases in between. The germline V gene encodes CDR1 SNHLY and CDR2 FYNNEI. The receptor comes from a female donor in good health and CMV-seronegative. The specimen was PBMCs. The chain links TRBV2 to TRBJ2-7, with TRBD1 as a possible D gene (6 bases). The CDR3 nucleotides read TGTGCCAGCCAAGGGACATTTGACTACGAGCAGTACTTC. The encoded protein is CASQGTFDYEQYF.